This TCR beta chain was retrieved from a study of regulatory T cells in long-lasting Graves disease. The V gene lost 4 bases and the J gene lost 1 base, with 15 bases spanning the gap. CDR1 and CDR2 from the germline V gene are SGHRS and YFSETQ. The CDR3 runs to 15 residues. Time point defined: persistent/refractory GD, antithyroid drugs over 5 years with positive TRAb. After RNA was extracted from PBMCs, the TCR library was made from it. Libraries of TCR beta came from iRepertoire HTBI primers plus Arm-PCR of CDR3 regions. TCRdb reprocessed the multiplex PCR reads with MiXCR, giving one entry per CDR3 protein. The sample carries roughly 400,000 distinct CDR3 sequences, roughly a fifth recorded once. There are a few counts of this clonotype.

The clonotype was recovered from a female donor with Graves disease. This chain connects TRBV5-1 to TRBJ2-7, with D perhaps assigned TRBD1 or TRBD2 (6 bases each). The specimen comprised peripheral blood mononuclear cells (PBMCs), sampled when the disease was refractory, from a patient treated with antithyroid drugs. CDR3 nucleotides: TGCGCCAGCAGCGAAACAGGGAGGACTTCCTACGAGCAGTACTTC. Protein product: CASSETGRTSYEQYF. Full variable domain (remainder filled in from reference TRBV5-1 and TRBJ2-7): KAGVTQTPRYLIKTRGQQVTLSCSPISGHRSVSWYQQTPGQGLQFLFEYFSETQRNKGNFPGRFSGRQFSNSRSEMNVSTLELGDSALYLCASSETGRTSYEQYFGPGTRLTVT.